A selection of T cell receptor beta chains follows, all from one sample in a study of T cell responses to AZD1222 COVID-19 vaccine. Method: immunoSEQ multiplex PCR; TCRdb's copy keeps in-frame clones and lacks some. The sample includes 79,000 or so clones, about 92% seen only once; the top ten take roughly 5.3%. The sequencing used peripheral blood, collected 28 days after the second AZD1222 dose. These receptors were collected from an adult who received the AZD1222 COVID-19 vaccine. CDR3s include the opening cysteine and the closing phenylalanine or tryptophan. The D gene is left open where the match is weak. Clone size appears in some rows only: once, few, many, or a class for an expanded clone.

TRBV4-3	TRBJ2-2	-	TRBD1	TGCGCCAGCAGCCTCGGACAGGGTAACACCGGGGAGCTGTTTTTT	CASSLGQGNTGELFF
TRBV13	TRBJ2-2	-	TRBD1	TGTGCCAGCAGCACCGACAGGGAAGAAAACACCGGGGAGCTGTTTTTT	CASSTDREENTGELFF
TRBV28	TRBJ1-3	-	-	TGTGCCAGCAGTTTCCGCGAGACTGGAAACACCATATATTTT	CASSFRETGNTIYF
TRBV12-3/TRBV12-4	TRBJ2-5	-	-	TGTGCCAGCAGTTTTGATGAGACCCAGTACTTC	CASSFDETQYF
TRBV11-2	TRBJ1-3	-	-	TGTGCCAGCAGCAAGCGTGCAGGGGAGGCCCCCTCTGGAAACACCATATATTTT	CASSKRAGEAPSGNTIYF
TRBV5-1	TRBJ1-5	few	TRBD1	TGCGCCAGCAGCCCCGGGACAGGGACTAATCAGCCCCAGCATTTT	CASSPGTGTNQPQHF
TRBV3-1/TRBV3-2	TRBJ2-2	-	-	TGTGCCAGCAGCCAAGATCAGGCAGGGGCTTACACCGGGGAGCTGTTTTTT	CASSQDQAGAYTGELFF
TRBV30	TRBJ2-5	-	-	TGTGCCTGGAGTGTGGGGGTTGAGACCCAGTACTTC	CAWSVGVETQYF
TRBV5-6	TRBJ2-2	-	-	TGTGCCAGCAGCTTCGGGGTTAACACCGGGGAGCTGTTTTTT	CASSFGVNTGELFF
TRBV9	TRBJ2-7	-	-	TGTGCCAGCAGCGTCGGCATGGCCGGCGAGCAGTACTTC	CASSVGMAGEQYF
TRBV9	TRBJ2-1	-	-	TGTGCCAGCAGTCCCCGACGGGACTTGGATGAGCAGTTCTTC	CASSPRRDLDEQFF
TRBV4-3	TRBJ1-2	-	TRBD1	TGCGCCAGCGCTAAAAGACGAACCCGGGACAGGAGGCCTCTGGAGGGCTACACCTTC	CASAKRRTRDRRPLEGYTF
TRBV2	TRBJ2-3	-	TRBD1	TGTGCCACCACACCTTTACAGGGGGATACGCAGTATTTT	CATTPLQGDTQYF
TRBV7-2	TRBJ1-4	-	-	TGTGCCAGCAGCAGACAGGTCGCAACTAATGAAAAACTGTTTTTT	CASSRQVATNEKLFF
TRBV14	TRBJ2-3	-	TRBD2	TGTGCCAGCAGCCGCTTGACTAGCGGGGGGGCTACAGATACGCAGTATTTT	CASSRLTSGGATDTQYF
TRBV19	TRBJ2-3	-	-	TGTGCCAGTAGTATAGGACACGGCAGCACAGATACGCAGTATTTT	CASSIGHGSTDTQYF
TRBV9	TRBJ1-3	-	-	TGTGCCAGCAGCATACAGGGTTCTGGAAACACCATATATTTT	CASSIQGSGNTIYF